These 17 T cell receptor beta chains share one sample of origin, sequenced in a study of shared clonotypes between healthy human individuals. Sequencing was performed with immunoSEQ multiplex PCR; in TCRdb, only in-frame clones are kept and a portion is missing. The repertoire holds roughly 1.5 million clones, with about 98% as singletons. The sequencing sample was made of naive CD4+ T cells sorted from blood. Subset described: CD45RA+ positively selected. The origin of the receptors is a man under 40 in good health.

V is TRBV7-9 and J is TRBJ2-3; TRBD2 is a possible D gene (6 bases). The CDR3 has 15 amino acids. The V and J ends lost 5 bases and 2 bases respectively, with 14 bases between them. Germline V gene data show CDR1 as SEHNR and CDR2 as FQNEAQ (reference sequence). CDR3 protein: CASSPSRTNTDTQYF. DNA for the CDR3: TGTGCCAGCAGCCCATCGAGGACTAACACAGATACGCAGTATTTT. Full variable domain (missing parts from reference TRBV7-9 and TRBJ2-3): DTGVSQNPRHKITKRGQNVTFRCDPISEHNRLYWYRQTLGQGPEFLTYFQNEAQLEKSRLLSDRFSAERPKGSFSTLEIQRTEQGDSAMYLCASSPSRTNTDTQYFGPGTRLTVL.

The table lists this clone with a count of one. J is TRBJ2-7 and V is TRBV5-5, with D uncertain. The length of the CDR3 is 13 residues. Germline V gene lookup returns CDR1 SGHKS and CDR2 YYEKEE (reference sequence). V was clipped by 2 bases and J by 4 bases, with 10 bases between them. The CDR3 here is CASSFDLSYEQYF. CDR3 DNA: TGTGCCAGCAGCTTTGATCTATCATACGAGCAGTACTTC.

The rearrangement joins TRBV11-2 to TRBJ2-3, with unresolved D. Per germline, CDR1 SGHAT and CDR2 FQNNGV. V dropped 4 bases and J dropped 6 bases, with 11 bases sitting between them. CDR3 length equals 13 residues. CDR3 protein: CASSSIVLDTQYF. CDR3 bases: TGTGCCAGCAGCTCAATCGTCCTGGATACGCAGTATTTT.

This chain joins TRBV5-1 and TRBJ2-1; 8 positions match TRBD1. The CDR3 has 14 residues. Germline CDR1 is SGHRS and CDR2 is YFSETQ. J lost 6 bases, V lost 5 bases, and 7 bases had no gene match. CDR3 bases: TGCGCCAGCAGTCACGGACAGGGAATCAATGAGCAGTTCTTC. Its protein product is CASSHGQGINEQFF.

The CDR3 DNA follows: TGCGCCAGCAGCCAACCGGACAAGTACACCGGGGAGCTGTTTTTT. Protein sequence: CASSQPDKYTGELFF. The V gene is TRBV5-1, the J gene TRBJ2-2; D is perhaps TRBD1 (5 bases). There are 15 residues in the CDR3. Trimming removed 4 bases at V and 3 bases at J, with 13 bases between. Germline assignment: CDR1 SGHRS and CDR2 YFSETQ.

This clone was found once. J is TRBJ2-5 and V is TRBV7-9, with a possible D match to TRBD2 (5 bases). V lost 6 bases and J 3 bases, leaving 8 bases between the germline ends. This CDR3 spans 12 amino acids. The germline V gene has CDR1 SEHNR and CDR2 FQNEAQ (reference sequence). The CDR3 coding sequence is TGTGCCAGCAGTGGAGGCAAAGAGACCCAGTACTTC. The encoded protein is CASSGGKETQYF.

The V gene is TRBV28, the J gene TRBJ1-5; D unclear. Germline values: CDR1 MDHEN, CDR2 SYDVKM. The CDR3 runs 14 residues. Trimming took 3 bases from V and 4 from J, leaving 10 bases between them. The chain's CDR3 is CASSFSNRNQPQHF. The CDR3 DNA reads as TGTGCCAGCAGTTTTTCCAACCGGAATCAGCCCCAGCATTTT. Using reference TRBV28 and TRBJ1-5 for the parts outside the CDR3, the full variable domain is DVKVTQSSRYLVKRTGEKVFLECVQDMDHENMFWYRQDPGLGLRLIYFSYDVKMKEKGDIPEGYSVSREKKERFSLILESASTNQTSMYLCASSFSNRNQPQHFGDGTRLSIL.

The chain recombines TRBV6-5 with TRBJ1-2; TRBD1 is a possible D gene (6 bases). CDR1 and CDR2 (germline): MNHEY, SVGAGI. There are 14 residues in the CDR3. The ends were cut back, 5 bases at V and 7 bases at J, with 17 bases in the middle. This CDR3 is CASSPLRTATGYTF. CDR3 DNA: TGTGCCAGCAGTCCCCTCCGGACAGCGACTGGCTACACCTTC.

The genes are TRBV14 and TRBJ2-3, with 7 bases aligning to TRBD1. V shed 4 bases, J shed 2 bases, and the junction held 6 bases outside the gene matches. The CDR3 is 15 amino acids. The germline CDR1 and CDR2 sequences are SGHDN and FVKESK. The DNA of the CDR3 is TGTGCCAGCAGCCTTACAGGGGTATACACAGATACGCAGTATTTT. It specifies CASSLTGVYTDTQYF.

The chain recombines TRBV2 with TRBJ2-1; D gene ambiguous. This CDR3 contains 16 residues. Trimming pared 0 bases from V and 0 bases from J, leaving 9 bases between. Germline-derived CDR1 and CDR2 are SNHLY and FYNNEI. This CDR3 reads CASSEAFPSSYNEQFF. Here the CDR3 DNA reads TGTGCCAGCAGTGAAGCATTCCCCAGCTCCTACAATGAGCAGTTCTTC.

The chain combines TRBV9 with TRBJ2-5; TRBD1 or TRBD2 may be the D gene (5 bases each). The CDR3 totals 18 residues. Trimming took off 0 bases at V and 2 bases at J, with 20 bases between the two ends. CDR1 and CDR2 (germline): SGDLS, YYNGEE. The CDR3 loop reads CASSVAQDSWDPQETQYF. CDR3 sequence (DNA): TGTGCCAGCAGCGTAGCCCAGGACTCTTGGGACCCTCAAGAGACCCAGTACTTC. Full variable domain (rest looked up from reference TRBV9 and TRBJ2-5): DSGVTQTPKHLITATGQRVTLRCSPRSGDLSVYWYQQSLDQGLQFLIQYYNGEERAKGNILERFSAQQFPDLHSELNLSSLELGDSALYFCASSVAQDSWDPQETQYFGPGTRLLVL.

This CDR3 is CASSRREGLLSYNEQFF. The CDR3, as DNA: TGTGCCAGCAGCCGAAGGGAGGGACTACTCTCCTACAATGAGCAGTTCTTC. This chain joins TRBV27 and TRBJ2-1; TRBD2 matches 7 bases. Trimming at V came to 6 bases and at J to 0 bases, leaving 11 bases not matched to a gene. Germline V gene data show CDR1 as MNHEY and CDR2 as SMNVEV (reference sequence). The CDR3 consists of 17 residues.

This chain uses TRBV5-1 with TRBJ2-7; 12 bases line up with TRBD2. V lost 8 bases, J lost 5 bases, and 8 bases stayed unmatched. Germline V lookup: CDR1 SGHRS, CDR2 YFSETQ. The length of the CDR3 is 14 residues. The CDR3 DNA sequence: TGCGCCAGTTCACTAGCGGGAGGTCTGGACGAGCAGTACTTC. It is translated as CASSLAGGLDEQYF.

This clone was seen repeatedly, ten times or more. V is TRBV15 and J is TRBJ2-2; 9 nucleotides align to TRBD2. V shed 1 base, J shed 6 bases, and the junction held 9 bases outside the gene matches. The CDR3 has 17 residues. The V gene's germline CDR1 is LNHNV and CDR2 YYDKDF (reference sequence). The CDR3 sequence is CATSRGLAGNYAGELFF. The CDR3 DNA follows: TGTGCCACCAGCAGAGGCCTAGCGGGAAATTATGCCGGGGAGCTGTTTTTT.

The rearrangement uses TRBV5-4 and TRBJ2-5, with 8 bases matching TRBD1. Germline values: CDR1 SGHNT, CDR2 YYREEE (reference sequence). The CDR3 is made up of 15 amino acids. With 4 bases clipped from V and 1 base from J, the junction kept 6 bases outside the gene matches. The CDR3 is CASSLRTGPQETQYF. The CDR3 nucleotides read TGTGCCAGCAGCCTCCGGACAGGGCCCCAAGAGACCCAGTACTTC.

This chain joins TRBV5-1 and TRBJ1-1; TRBD1 matches at 10 bases. The CDR3 is 16 residues long. The junction had 13 bases not matched to a gene; V was cut back by 7 bases and J by 4 bases. The V gene's germline CDR1 is SGHRS and CDR2 YFSETQ. The CDR3 sequence is CASGEPGTGVSTEAFF. CDR3 coding DNA: TGCGCCAGCGGTGAGCCGGGGACAGGGGTGAGCACTGAAGCTTTCTTT.

The gene calls are TRBV18 and TRBJ2-1; D is unresolved. V was pared by 5 bases and J by 8 bases, with 13 bases between. This CDR3 contains 13 residues. Germline assignment: CDR1 KGHSH and CDR2 LQKENI. CDR3 sequence reads: CASSVSPPDEQFF. CDR3 bases: TGTGCCAGCTCAGTTTCTCCCCCAGATGAGCAGTTCTTC.